This passage covers 24 T cell receptor beta chains from one sample sequenced in a study of T cells of healthy individuals. TCRdb independently ran MiXCR on the 5' RACE reads; one entry per CDR3 protein. The sample has 40,000 to 65,000 distinct CDR3 sequences, about 14% seen once. The receptors derive from a human donor in good health.

This clonotype was counted only a few times. The V call is TRBV3-1, the J call TRBJ1-1; D remains ambiguous. The CDR3 is made up of 14 amino acids. The V gene lost 0 bases and the J gene lost 4 bases, with 9 bases spanning the gap. Germline lookup yields CDR1 LGHDT and CDR2 YNNKEL (reference sequence). The CDR3 DNA reads TGTGCCAGCAGCCAAGACGGAGATACCACTGAAGCTTTCTTT. Translated: CASSQDGDTTEAFF. Full variable domain (missing parts from reference TRBV3-1 and TRBJ1-1): DTAVSQTPKYLVTQMGNDKSIKCEQNLGHDTMYWYKQDSKKFLKIMFSYNNKELIINETVPNRFSPKSPDKAHLNLHINSLELGDSAVYFCASSQDGDTTEAFFGQGTRLTVV.

This clonotype was recorded a few times. J is TRBJ1-6 and V is TRBV2; D remains unclear. The CDR3 is 15 amino acids. Germline V gives CDR1 SNHLY, CDR2 FYNNEI. With 7 bases removed from V and 0 bases from J, the gap between germline ends came to 10 bases. CDR3 sequence reads: CASILGSSYNSPLHF. The DNA for the CDR3 is TGTGCCAGCATTTTAGGGAGCTCCTATAATTCACCCCTCCACTTT.

The chain is built from TRBV27 and TRBJ1-2, with D tentatively TRBD1 (5 bases). Germline CDR1 reads MNHEY; CDR2 reads SMNVEV (reference sequence). With 4 bases removed from V and 8 bases from J, the gap between germline ends came to 11 bases. The CDR3 runs 12 residues. The CDR3 is CASSSRGGGYTF. CDR3 in DNA: TGTGCCAGCAGTTCTCGGGGGGGAGGCTACACCTTC.

The table lists this clonotype with many counts. The V and J genes are TRBV6-5 and TRBJ2-3; a possible D gene is TRBD2 (7 bases). The CDR3 consists of 14 residues. The germline V and J ends were trimmed by 8 bases and 5 bases, with 17 bases remaining between them. Germline V lookup: CDR1 MNHEY, CDR2 SVGAGI. As DNA, the CDR3 is TGTGCCAGCTCAGGAGGGGGGGGCGTAGATACGCAGTATTTT. Its translation: CASSGGGGVDTQYF.

This clonotype was found many times. The chain has TRBV25-1 and TRBJ2-5; 11 bases match TRBD2. From germline, CDR1 is MGHDK and CDR2 SYGVNS. Trimming removed 4 bases from V and 5 bases from J; junction bases left unmatched: 12. CDR3 length: 17 residues. CDR3 protein: CASSVRASGRLYETQYF. In DNA form, the CDR3 reads TGTGCCAGCAGTGTAAGGGCTAGCGGGAGGCTCTATGAGACCCAGTACTTC. Combining the CDR3 with reference TRBV25-1 and TRBJ2-5 gives the whole variable domain EADIYQTPRYLVIGTGKKITLECSQTMGHDKMYWYQQDPGMELHLIHYSYGVNSTEKGDLSSESTVSRIRTEHFPLTLESARPSHTSQYLCASSVRASGRLYETQYFGPGTRLLVL.

This clonotype has a handful of counts. The gene calls are TRBV3-1 and TRBJ1-2; D uncertain. The CDR3 covers 14 residues. The V gene lost 6 bases and the J gene lost 4 bases, with 15 bases spanning the gap. In germline, CDR1 is LGHDT, CDR2 YNNKEL (reference sequence). Here the CDR3 DNA reads TGTGCCAGCAGACTGACCACTTCAGCCTATGGCTACACCTTC. Its translation: CASRLTTSAYGYTF.

The rearrangement links TRBV29-1 to TRBJ1-4, with 8 bases identical to TRBD1. The CDR3 runs to 13 residues. Trimming took 7 bases from V and 3 from J; bases not matched to a gene: 4. CDR1 and CDR2 from the germline V gene are SQVTM and ANQGSEA. This chain's CDR3 is CSAGQGSNEKLFF. Written as DNA, the CDR3 is TGCAGCGCTGGACAGGGTTCTAATGAAAAACTGTTTTTT.

This clonotype was recorded at least ten times. The chain carries TRBV7-2 and TRBJ2-1; no firm D call. Germline CDR1 and CDR2: SGHTA and FQGNSA. This CDR3 comprises 15 residues. Deletions cut 4 bases from V and 3 bases from J, with 13 bases between. Here the CDR3 DNA reads TGTGCCAGCAGCTCGGACCCCGGCAGCTACAATGAGCAGTTCTTC. This codes for CASSSDPGSYNEQFF.

Sample share makes this clonotype medium-sized (0.01 to 0.1%). The chain joins TRBV4-3 to TRBJ2-7; a possible D gene is TRBD1 (5 bases). Trimming stripped 4 bases from V and 2 bases from J, with 12 bases between. This CDR3 has 14 amino acids. Germline CDR1 and CDR2: LGHNA and YSLEER. For the CDR3, the DNA is TGCGCCAGCAGCCTTGAGACAGTCACCTACGAGCAGTACTTC. The encoded protein is CASSLETVTYEQYF.

This clonotype was counted between two and nine times. In DNA form, the CDR3 reads TGCAGTGCTAGAGACCAGCGGCTCCAAGAGACCCAGTACTTC. It is translated as CSARDQRLQETQYF. The rearrangement links TRBV20-1 to TRBJ2-5, with a tentative D call TRBD2 (5 bases). This CDR3 region has 14 residues. Trimming cost V 0 bases and J 1 base, with 9 bases left between them. Germline V CDR1 and CDR2: DFQATT, SNEGSKA (reference sequence).

This clonotype appeared a few times. CDR3 loop: CASRQLDYEQYF. CDR3 nucleotides: TGTGCCAGCAGACAACTAGATTACGAGCAGTACTTC. The chain is built from TRBV28 and TRBJ2-7; weak D call: TRBD2 (5 bases). Trimming pared 6 bases from V and 4 bases from J, leaving 10 bases between. This CDR3 contains 12 residues. Germline V gene sequence: CDR1 MDHEN, CDR2 SYDVKM.

The chain combines TRBV19 with TRBJ2-2; D perhaps matches TRBD1 (6 bases). Germline CDR1 is LNHDA and CDR2 is SQIVND (reference sequence). The CDR3 contains 15 residues. Deletions cut 3 bases from V and 4 bases from J, with 12 bases between. The CDR3 loop reads CASSIPGVGTGELFF. As DNA, the CDR3 is TGTGCCAGTAGTATTCCAGGGGTTGGCACCGGGGAGCTGTTTTTT.

This clonotype was seen more than once but under ten times. This chain links TRBV25-1 with TRBJ2-5; D possibly corresponds to TRBD2 (6 bases). The germline gives CDR1 MGHDK, CDR2 SYGVNS. Trimming took off 7 bases at V and 4 bases at J, with 13 bases between the two ends. CDR3 length: 13 amino acids. CDR3 nucleotide sequence: TGTGCCAGCACTTACGGGGGAACAGAGACCCAGTACTTC. This sequence encodes CASTYGGTETQYF.

This clonotype was counted a single time. CDR3 DNA: TGTGCCAGCAGCTTAGGTATTAGCAATCAGCCCCAGCATTTT. The encoded protein is CASSLGISNQPQHF. The chain combines TRBV11-2 with TRBJ1-5; no definite D call. Germline assignment: CDR1 SGHAT and CDR2 FQNNGV. The CDR3 is 14 amino acids. V dropped 1 base and J dropped 0 bases, with 4 bases sitting between them.

This clonotype has at least ten counts. CDR3 loop: CSASGRISYEQYF. Here the CDR3 DNA reads TGCAGTGCTAGTGGCCGGATCTCCTACGAGCAGTACTTC. The chain is built from TRBV20-1 and TRBJ2-7; D unclear. The CDR3 runs to 13 residues. Germline V CDR1 and CDR2: DFQATT, SNEGSKA (reference sequence). V gave up 3 bases and J gave up 0 bases, with 9 bases separating them.

CDR3 sequence: CSAPNPGSGRTGELFF. The CDR3 nucleotides are TGCAGTGCTCCCAACCCGGGTAGCGGGAGGACCGGGGAGCTGTTTTTT. This sequence joins TRBV20-1 and TRBJ2-2; 10 nucleotides line up with TRBD2. The length of the CDR3 is 16 residues. Unmatched junction bases numbered 11, after V lost 5 bases and J lost 5 bases. Germline V gene lookup returns CDR1 DFQATT and CDR2 SNEGSKA (reference sequence).

This clonotype was seen ten or more times. The genes are TRBV6-5 and TRBJ1-1, with 10 nucleotides matching TRBD1. The CDR3 covers 17 residues. Germline V gene lookup returns CDR1 MNHEY and CDR2 SVGAGI. Germline trimming cut 0 bases from V and 4 bases from J; bases unmatched to any gene: 8. The CDR3 DNA is TGTGCCAGCAGTTACTCCGGACAGGGGGGGTTGTCCACTGAAGCTTTCTTT. Its translation: CASSYSGQGGLSTEAFF.

This clonotype has ten or more counts. This rearrangement joins TRBV20-1 to TRBJ2-7; TRBD1 is a possible D gene (5 bases). The CDR3 has 13 amino acids. Germline V gives CDR1 DFQATT, CDR2 SNEGSKA (reference sequence). V was clipped by 7 bases and J by 4 bases, with 17 bases between them. Here the CDR3 reads CSVRQGLGYEQYF. In DNA form, the CDR3 reads TGCAGTGTGCGTCAGGGCCTGGGTTACGAGCAGTACTTC.

The V call is TRBV6-5, the J call TRBJ2-3; the D gene is possibly TRBD1 (5 bases). Looked up from germline, CDR1 is MNHEY and CDR2 is SVGAGI. V was trimmed by 4 bases and J by 5 bases, leaving 7 bases between them. The CDR3 totals 12 residues. The CDR3 spells CASSSGIDTQYF. In DNA form, the CDR3 reads TGTGCCAGCAGTTCAGGGATAGATACGCAGTATTTT.

This clonotype showed up many times. V is TRBV30 and J is TRBJ1-2; no definite D call. Germline CDR1 reads GTSNPN; CDR2 reads SVGIG (reference sequence). Trimming shortened V by 2 bases and J by 5 bases, and 12 bases separated the two germline ends. CDR3 length equals 13 residues. CDR3 protein: CAWSLNPGYGYTF. Here the CDR3 DNA reads TGTGCCTGGAGTCTTAATCCGGGGTATGGCTACACCTTC.

This clonotype was counted a few times. The gene calls are TRBV15 and TRBJ2-5; D not certain. V lost 0 bases and J 5 bases, leaving 7 bases between the germline ends. The germline V gene has CDR1 LNHNV and CDR2 YYDKDF (reference sequence). This CDR3 spans 13 amino acids. The CDR3 DNA follows: TGTGCCACCAGCAGAGATCCCCCGGAGACCCAGTACTTC. Protein: CATSRDPPETQYF.

This clonotype came up many times. The gene calls are TRBV12-3 or TRBV12-4 and TRBJ2-1; perhaps TRBD2 as D (5 bases). CDR3 size: 13 residues. V was trimmed by 3 bases and J by 9 bases, leaving 12 bases between them. For the CDR3, the DNA is TGTGCCAGCAGTTTTGCGGGTCGGGGTGAGCAGTTCTTC. Translating it yields CASSFAGRGEQFF.

The V and J genes are TRBV19 and TRBJ1-1; 7 bases line up with TRBD1. V lost 2 bases to trimming and J lost 1 base; unmatched junction nucleotides: 4. The CDR3 contains 15 residues. CDR1 LNHDA and CDR2 SQIVND come from the germline V gene (reference sequence). CDR3 coding DNA: TGTGCCAGTAGTATACGGACAGGTGCGAACACTGAAGCTTTCTTT. Encoded protein: CASSIRTGANTEAFF.

In its sample, this clonotype was seen many times. The chain has TRBV4-3 and TRBJ2-1, with no clear D. V lost 0 bases and J 7 bases, leaving 16 bases between the germline ends. CDR1 LGHNA and CDR2 YSLEER come from the germline V gene. The CDR3 is 16 amino acids. CDR3 in amino acids: CASSQERIDDVNEQFF. The CDR3 nucleotides are TGCGCCAGCAGCCAAGAAAGAATAGACGACGTGAATGAGCAGTTCTTC.